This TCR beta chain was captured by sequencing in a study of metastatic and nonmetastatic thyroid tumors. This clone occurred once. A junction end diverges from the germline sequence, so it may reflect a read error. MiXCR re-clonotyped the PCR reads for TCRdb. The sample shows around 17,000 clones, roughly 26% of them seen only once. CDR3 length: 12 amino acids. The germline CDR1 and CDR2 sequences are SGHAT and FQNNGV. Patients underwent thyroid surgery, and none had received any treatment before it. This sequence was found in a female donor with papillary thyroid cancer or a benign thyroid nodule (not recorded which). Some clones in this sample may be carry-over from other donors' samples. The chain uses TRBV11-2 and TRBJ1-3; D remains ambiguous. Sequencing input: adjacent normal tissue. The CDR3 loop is CASSRSGNTIYF. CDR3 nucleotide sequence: TGTGCCAGCAGCCGAAGCGGAAACACCATTTATTTT.